This T cell receptor (beta chain) stems from a study of blood T cell repertoires in COVID-19. Study-level information: The United States, Italy and Spain provided the acute and convalescent COVID-19 samples. T cells, B-cell-depleted T cells, or PBMCs supplied cDNA or gDNA.

This clone was recorded only once. Authors' processing steps: Reference gene primers were amplified, and this amplification served to estimate nucleated cell counts. Only in-frame clones appear in the TCRdb table, and some are missing; sequencing was by immunoSEQ multiplex PCR. Clone size and V and J calls were adopted from that table, with D and trimming inferred from the DNA. The top ten clones hold 3% to 3.5% of a sample with about 240,000 clones, approximately 83% of them seen once. The CDR3 has 16 amino acids. V dropped 0 bases and J dropped 2; count of bases not matched to a gene: 1. Germline V CDR1 and CDR2: SGDLS, YYNGEE.

The chain links TRBV9 to TRBJ2-1, with 11 bases fitting TRBD2. The sample comprised peripheral blood. The clonotype was recovered from a woman in her thirties who had recovered from COVID-19. The CDR3 coding sequence is TGTGCCAGCAGCGTAGGTAGCGGGGGGGCCTACAATGAGCAGTTCTTC. Its translation is CASSVGSGGAYNEQFF.